This T cell receptor beta chain was recovered during a study of human thymus T cells. A word on this clone: Its matching antigen is unknown.

Thymus specimens were resections from corrective heart surgery. This table comes from immunoSEQ multiplex PCR, and its TCRdb copy is limited to in-frame clones, with some not included. Of about 130,000 clones listed, about 93% are singletons. General study results and limits: Related studies noted strongly shared thymic repertoires across unrelated people. Within thymic and blood repertoires, V and J gene usage appeared to be biased.

Germline CDR1 and CDR2: LGHNA and YSLEER. The CDR3 sequence is 19 residues long. V shed 0 bases and J 3 bases; nucleotides not matched to a gene: 14. The V and J genes are TRBV4-3 and TRBJ2-3, with TRBD2 matching 8 bases. The clonotype comes from a boy under three years old with a congenital heart defect but otherwise immunologically healthy. What was sequenced was thymus tissue. The CDR3 is CASSQDLAPSGGPTDTQYF. The CDR3 DNA follows: TGCGCCAGCAGCCAAGATCTCGCTCCCAGCGGGGGTCCAACAGATACGCAGTATTTT.